A selection of T cell receptor beta chains follows, all from one sample in a study of blood T cell repertoires in COVID-19. Assay used: immunoSEQ multiplex PCR; TCRdb lists only in-frame clones, some missing. The sample has about 350,000 clones; around 91% are singletons. The material sequenced was peripheral blood. All receptors derive from a woman under 30 who had recovered from COVID-19. Both conserved end residues are part of each CDR3. Fields, in order: clone size, D gene, V gene, J gene, CDR3 DNA, CDR3 protein. The D gene is left open where the match is weak. Where a row states a size, it is once, few, many or the class of an expanded clone; other rows omit it.

size: .
D: TRBD1
V: TRBV19
J: TRBJ1-2
DNA: TGTGCCAGTAGTATCCGGACAGGGTTGGGCTACACCTTC
CDR3: CASSIRTGLGYTF

size: .
D: .
V: TRBV10-1
J: TRBJ1-2
DNA: TGCGCCAGCAGTGAGTTACAGGACTATGGCTACACCTTC
CDR3: CASSELQDYGYTF

size: .
D: TRBD1
V: TRBV19
J: TRBJ1-5
DNA: TGTGCCAGTATTCCTCCGGGACAGGGAGGTAATCAGCCCCAGCATTTT
CDR3: CASIPPGQGGNQPQHF

size: .
D: .
V: TRBV6-5
J: TRBJ1-5
DNA: TGTGCCAGCAGTACCCGCGCCAGGGGATATCAGCCCCAGCATTTT
CDR3: CASSTRARGYQPQHF

size: .
D: TRBD2
V: TRBV6-6
J: TRBJ2-1
DNA: TGTGCCAGCAGGGCTAGCGGGAGGGTGGATGAGCAGTTCTTC
CDR3: CASRASGRVDEQFF

size: .
D: TRBD2
V: TRBV5-1
J: TRBJ2-2
DNA: TGCGCCAGCAGCTTAGCCAGCGGGACGGTAACCGGGGAGCTGTTTTTT
CDR3: CASSLASGTVTGELFF

size: .
D: TRBD1
V: TRBV6-5
J: TRBJ1-1
DNA: TGTGCCAGCAGTTGGAGGGACAGCCGAAGTAAGGCTTTCTTT
CDR3: CASSWRDSRSKAFF

size: .
D: TRBD1
V: TRBV19
J: TRBJ2-3
DNA: TGTGCCAGTAGGGACAGGGTCCTTGGCACAGATACGCAGTATTTT
CDR3: CASRDRVLGTDTQYF

size: .
D: .
V: TRBV2
J: TRBJ2-1
DNA: TGTGCCAGCAGGGAGGTAGGTGGTGAGCAGTTCTTC
CDR3: CASREVGGEQFF

size: .
D: TRBD1
V: TRBV11-2
J: TRBJ1-1
DNA: TGTGCCAGCAGCCGCCAGACAGGGGCGAAAACTGAAGCTTTCTTT
CDR3: CASSRQTGAKTEAFF

size: .
D: .
V: TRBV7-2
J: TRBJ2-1
DNA: TGTGCCAGCAGCTTAGCCGTCAGCTCCTACAATGAGCAGTTCTTC
CDR3: CASSLAVSSYNEQFF

size: .
D: TRBD1
V: TRBV7-2
J: TRBJ2-3
DNA: TGTGCCAGCAGCTTATATACAGGGGGCGGTACAGATACGCAGTATTTT
CDR3: CASSLYTGGGTDTQYF

size: .
D: .
V: TRBV5-1
J: TRBJ1-3
DNA: TGCGCCAGCAGCTTAGGGGGCTCTGGAAACACCATATATTTT
CDR3: CASSLGGSGNTIYF

size: .
D: .
V: TRBV6-5
J: TRBJ1-3
DNA: TGTGCCAGCCTCGACGGCGCGGGTCCTGGAAACACCATATATTTT
CDR3: CASLDGAGPGNTIYF

size: .
D: TRBD1
V: TRBV28
J: TRBJ2-3
DNA: TGTGCCAGCACCTCGCCGGGACAGGGGGATGGAGATACGCAGTATTTT
CDR3: CASTSPGQGDGDTQYF

size: .
D: .
V: TRBV6-1
J: TRBJ1-1
DNA: TGTGCCAGCAGTGAATGGCAAGCAGGAGGCACTGAAGCTTTCTTT
CDR3: CASSEWQAGGTEAFF

size: .
D: .
V: TRBV15
J: TRBJ1-2
DNA: TGTGCCACCAGCAGAGGGGGCGGGGGAGACCTCTATGGCTACACCTTC
CDR3: CATSRGGGGDLYGYTF

size: .
D: .
V: TRBV9
J: TRBJ2-3
DNA: TGTGCCAGCAGCGTCGGGGGATCGGGCACAGATACGCAGTATTTT
CDR3: CASSVGGSGTDTQYF

size: .
D: .
V: TRBV19
J: TRBJ1-1
DNA: TGTGCCACCCAACCCCAGGCTCGGGGCACTGAAGCTTTCTTT
CDR3: CATQPQARGTEAFF

size: once
D: .
V: TRBV6-6
J: TRBJ1-5
DNA: TGTGCCAGCACCGTCGACGTGGGCCGTCAGCCCCAGCATTTT
CDR3: CASTVDVGRQPQHF

size: .
D: TRBD1
V: TRBV29-1
J: TRBJ1-1
DNA: TGCAGCGTGAGGAGGGACAGGGAAGCTTTCTTT
CDR3: CSVRRDREAFF

size: .
D: TRBD1
V: TRBV27
J: TRBJ2-6
DNA: TGTGCCAGCAGCTCAACAGGGGGCGCGTCGGGGGCCAACGTCCTGACTTTC
CDR3: CASSSTGGASGANVLTF

size: .
D: TRBD2
V: TRBV19
J: TRBJ2-3
DNA: TGTGCCAGTAGTACCCGGCCTAGCGGGAACACAGATACGCAGTATTTT
CDR3: CASSTRPSGNTDTQYF

size: .
D: TRBD1
V: TRBV12-5
J: TRBJ1-2
DNA: TGTGCTAGTGGTTTGGCCGGACAGGGTGGCTATGGCTACACCTTC
CDR3: CASGLAGQGGYGYTF

size: .
D: TRBD2
V: TRBV7-2
J: TRBJ2-5
DNA: TGTGCCAGCAGCCCTGGGACTAGCGGGATGTTAGAGACCCAGTACTTC
CDR3: CASSPGTSGMLETQYF